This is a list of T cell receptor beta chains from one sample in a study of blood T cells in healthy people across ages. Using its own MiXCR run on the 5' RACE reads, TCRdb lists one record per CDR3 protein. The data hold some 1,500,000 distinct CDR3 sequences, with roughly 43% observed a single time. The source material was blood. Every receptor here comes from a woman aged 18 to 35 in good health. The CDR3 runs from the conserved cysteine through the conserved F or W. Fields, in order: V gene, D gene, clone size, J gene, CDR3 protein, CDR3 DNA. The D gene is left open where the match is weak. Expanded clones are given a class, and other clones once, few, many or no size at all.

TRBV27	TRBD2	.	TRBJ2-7	CANSFQTSGSTYSYEQYF	TGTGCCAACAGTTTCCAGACTAGCGGGAGTACCTACTCCTACGAGCAGTACTTC
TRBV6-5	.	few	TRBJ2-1	CASSLRFGTSYNEQFF	TGTGCCAGCAGCCTACGCTTCGGTACCTCCTACAATGAGCAGTTCTTC
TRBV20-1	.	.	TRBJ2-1	CSASLAISYNEQFF	TGCAGTGCTAGCCTAGCGATATCCTACAATGAGCAGTTCTTC
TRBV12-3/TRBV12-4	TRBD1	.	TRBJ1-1	CASSLPETGVETEAFF	TGTGCCAGCAGTTTACCCGAGACAGGGGTTGAGACTGAAGCTTTCTTT
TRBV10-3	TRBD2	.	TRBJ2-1	CAISESLASGDHNEQFF	TGTGCCATCAGTGAGTCCCTCGCTAGCGGGGACCACAATGAGCAGTTCTTC
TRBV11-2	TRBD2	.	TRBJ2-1	CASSLESGRSYNEQFF	TGTGCCAGCAGCTTAGAAAGCGGGAGGTCCTACAATGAGCAGTTCTTC
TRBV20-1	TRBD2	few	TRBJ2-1	CSATTPSGSWNEQFF	TGCAGTGCTACAACCCCTAGCGGGAGTTGGAATGAGCAGTTCTTC
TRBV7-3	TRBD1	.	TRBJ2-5	CASSTGQGVEYF	TGTGCCAGCAGCACGGGACAGGGGGTTGAGTACTTC
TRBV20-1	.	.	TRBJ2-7	CSADEQYF	TGCAGTGCCGATGAGCAGTACTTC
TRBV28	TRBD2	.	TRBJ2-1	CASKRAGEWEQFF	TGTGCCAGCAAAAGAGCGGGAGAATGGGAGCAGTTCTTC
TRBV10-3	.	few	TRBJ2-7	CAISELGSSYNEQYF	TGTGCCATCAGTGAGCTTGGCAGCTCCTACAATGAGCAGTACTTC
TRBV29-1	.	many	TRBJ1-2	CSVEPNRDGYTF	TGCAGCGTTGAACCGAACAGGGATGGCTACACCTTC
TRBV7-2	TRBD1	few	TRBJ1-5	CASSLVGVDRSQHF	TGTGCCAGCAGCTTAGTAGGGGTGGACAGGTCTCAGCATTTT
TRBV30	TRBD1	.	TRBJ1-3	CASHRGSGNTIYF	TGTGCCTCCCACAGGGGGTCTGGAAACACCATATATTTT
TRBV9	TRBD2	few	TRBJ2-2	CASSNPSGRADTGELFF	TGTGCCAGCAGCAACCCTAGCGGGAGGGCCGATACCGGGGAGCTGTTTTTT
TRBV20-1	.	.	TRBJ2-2	CSARDDGRGAGELFF	TGCAGTGCTAGAGACGATGGCAGGGGGGCCGGGGAGCTGTTTTTT
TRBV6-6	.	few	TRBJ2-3	CASSPSLKDTQYF	TGTGCCAGCAGTCCCTCTTTGAAAGATACGCAGTATTTT
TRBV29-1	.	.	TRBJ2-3	CSAIRFGRRATDTQYF	TGCAGCGCCATCAGGTTCGGAAGGAGGGCCACAGATACGCAGTATTTT
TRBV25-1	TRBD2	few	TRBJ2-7	CASILTGAGVGLEQYF	TGTGCCAGCATACTCACGGGAGCGGGAGTGGGTCTCGAGCAGTACTTC
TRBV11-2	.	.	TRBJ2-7	CASSGWAGQNNEQYF	TGTGCCAGCAGCGGTTGGGCAGGGCAGAACAATGAGCAGTACTTC
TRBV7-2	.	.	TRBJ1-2	CASSSTGGHPNYGYTF	TGTGCCAGCAGCTCGACGGGGGGTCATCCAAACTATGGCTACACCTTC
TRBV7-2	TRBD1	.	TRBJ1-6	CASRWTGLNSPLHF	TGTGCCAGCAGATGGACAGGGTTGAATTCACCCCTCCACTTT
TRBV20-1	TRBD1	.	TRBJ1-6	CSARQGAGSPLHF	TGCAGTGCAAGACAGGGGGCTGGTTCACCCCTCCACTTT
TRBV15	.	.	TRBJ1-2	CATSSRTNGYYGYTF	TGTGCCACCAGCTCTCGGACAAACGGATACTATGGCTACACCTTC
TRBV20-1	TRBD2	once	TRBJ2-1	CSASTSGASSYNEQFF	TGCAGTGCTTCAACTAGCGGGGCTTCCTCCTACAATGAACAGTTCTTC
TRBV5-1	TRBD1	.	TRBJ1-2	CASSLSAEGAETFYGYTF	TGCGCCAGCAGCTTGAGTGCGGAGGGGGCAGAGACCTTCTATGGCTACACCTTC
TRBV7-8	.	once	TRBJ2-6	CASTLGRALVSGANVLTF	TGTGCCAGCACCCTTGGCAGGGCCCTCGTTTCTGGGGCCAACGTCCTGACTTTC
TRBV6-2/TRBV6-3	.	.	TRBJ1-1	CASSYPYTEAFF	TGTGCCAGCAGTTACCCTTACACTGAAGCTTTCTTT
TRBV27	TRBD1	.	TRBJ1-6	CASTEDRVGGSPLHF	TGTGCCAGCACCGAGGACAGGGTCGGCGGATCACCCCTCCACTTT
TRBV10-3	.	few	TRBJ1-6	CAINSGGLNSPLHF	TGTGCCATCAATTCTGGTGGATTAAATTCACCCCTCCACTTT
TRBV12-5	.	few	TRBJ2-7	CASGRGYSYEQYF	TGTGCTAGTGGTAGGGGTTACTCCTACGAGCAGTACTTC
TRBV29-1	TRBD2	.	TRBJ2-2	CTLRGANGELFF	TGCACCCTGCGGGGGGCAAACGGGGAGCTGTTTTTT
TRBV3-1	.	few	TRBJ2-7	CASSQDGFNPPHTYEQYF	TGTGCCAGCAGCCAAGATGGTTTCAACCCACCACACACCTACGAGCAGTACTTC
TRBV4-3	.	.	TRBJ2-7	CASSQGLAHSYEQYF	TGCGCCAGCAGCCAAGGACTGGCACACTCCTACGAGCAGTACTTC
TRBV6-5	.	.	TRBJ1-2	CASRPYPGPYLTGYTF	TGTGCCAGCAGGCCATACCCCGGGCCCTACCTTACAGGCTACACCTTC
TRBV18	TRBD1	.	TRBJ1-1	CASSPQTGVTEAFF	TGTGCCAGCTCACCCCAGACAGGGGTTACTGAAGCTTTCTTT
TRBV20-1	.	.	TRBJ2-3	CSARDWPTDTQYF	TGCAGTGCTAGGGACTGGCCCACAGATACGCAGTATTTT
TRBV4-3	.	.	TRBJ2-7	CASSQFKGGYEQYF	TGCGCCAGCAGCCAATTTAAGGGGGGGTACGAGCAGTACTTC